Below are 26 T cell receptor beta chains sequenced from a single sample in a study of shared clonotypes between healthy human individuals. TCRdb's table, derived via immunoSEQ multiplex PCR, lists solely in-frame clones and lacks some. This sample has 650,000 to 800,000 clones, with approximately 77% found just once. Input material: memory CD4+ T cells sorted from blood. The subset denotes: CD45RA-negative fraction. These receptor sequences come from a woman aged 30 to 39 in good health.

V is TRBV5-1 and J is TRBJ1-2; perhaps TRBD1 as D (5 bases). The CDR3 has 15 residues. Germline V gene data show CDR1 as SGHRS and CDR2 as YFSETQ. The V gene lost 4 bases and the J gene lost 4 bases, with 17 bases spanning the gap. CDR3 nucleotides: TGCGCCAGCAGCCTAGGACACGGAGGGGCCTATGGCTACACCTTC. As protein: CASSLGHGGAYGYTF.

The genes are TRBV6-1 and TRBJ1-1; TRBD1 agrees at 7 bases. Trimming cost V 5 bases and J 7 bases; bases outside gene matches: 4. This CDR3 contains 12 residues. Germline V gene lookup returns CDR1 MNHNS and CDR2 SASEGT. CDR3 in amino acids: CASSRDSFEAFF. CDR3 nucleotide sequence: TGTGCCAGCAGTAGGGACAGTTTTGAAGCTTTCTTT.

The rearrangement joins TRBV7-9 to TRBJ2-7; tentative D call: TRBD2 (5 bases). The length of the CDR3 is 13 residues. The germline V gene encodes CDR1 SEHNR and CDR2 FQNEAQ (reference sequence). Trimming cost V 1 base and J 9 bases, with 13 bases left between them. The DNA of the CDR3 is TGTGCCAGCAGCTTAGAAGCGCCCAGCGGGCAGTACTTC. It yields the protein CASSLEAPSGQYF. The complete variable domain, with remaining parts taken from reference TRBV7-9 and TRBJ2-7, reads DTGVSQNPRHKITKRGQNVTFRCDPISEHNRLYWYRQTLGQGPEFLTYFQNEAQLEKSRLLSDRFSAERPKGSFSTLEIQRTEQGDSAMYLCASSLEAPSGQYFGPGTRLTVT.

This chain joins TRBV19 and TRBJ2-1; D is perhaps TRBD2 (6 bases). Deletions cut 3 bases from V and 11 bases from J, with 11 bases between. The germline gives CDR1 LNHDA, CDR2 SQIVND (reference sequence). The CDR3 runs to 12 residues. The CDR3 sequence: CASSIGAGKQFF. As DNA, the CDR3 is TGTGCCAGTAGTATCGGGGCGGGAAAGCAGTTCTTC.

This chain connects TRBV7-6 to TRBJ1-3; tentatively, D is TRBD1 (6 bases). Germline-derived CDR1 and CDR2 are SGHVS and FNYEAQ. The CDR3 is made up of 15 amino acids. V gave up 1 base and J gave up 3 bases, with 10 bases separating them. The CDR3 loop is CASSLEGGGGNTIYF. The CDR3 DNA reads as TGTGCCAGCAGCTTAGAAGGGGGAGGTGGAAACACCATATATTTT.

This sequence joins TRBV2 and TRBJ1-1, with TRBD1 identical over 11 bases. The V gene's germline CDR1 is SNHLY and CDR2 FYNNEI. V gave up 5 bases and J gave up 0 bases; unmatched junction bases: 8. The CDR3 totals 17 residues. CDR3 DNA sequence: TGTGCCAGCAGTCCCGGACAGGGGGCCCGTATGAACACTGAAGCTTTCTTT. Amino acids: CASSPGQGARMNTEAFF.

The chain combines TRBV5-1 with TRBJ2-7; TRBD1 agrees at 10 bases. The CDR3 contains 14 residues. V shed 3 bases and J 6 bases; nucleotides not matched to a gene: 6. Germline V gene data show CDR1 as SGHRS and CDR2 as YFSETQ. The CDR3 loop is CASSSDRGISEQYF. CDR3 in DNA: TGCGCCAGCAGCTCGGACAGGGGGATCTCCGAGCAGTACTTC.

This clone showed up just once. The genes are TRBV9 and TRBJ2-3; D possibly matches TRBD1 or TRBD2 (5 bases each). The CDR3 spans 15 residues. Trimming stripped 4 bases from V and 1 base from J, with 13 bases between. Germline V gene lookup returns CDR1 SGDLS and CDR2 YYNGEE. The CDR3 region is CASSLGTEGTDTQYF. The CDR3 bases are TGTGCCAGCAGCCTTGGGACGGAGGGCACAGATACGCAGTATTTT.

As regards this clone: Sequence at one end of the junction differs from germline and may be a read error. The chain uses TRBV5-6 and TRBJ2-3, with 11 positions matching TRBD2. The CDR3 length is 11 residues. The germline gives CDR1 SGHDT, CDR2 YYEEEE. CDR3 loop: CASSLGLAEAF. The CDR3 DNA reads as TGTGCCAGCAGCCTGGGACTAGCGGAAGCTTTT.

The chain combines TRBV15 with TRBJ1-5, with D perhaps matching TRBD1 (5 bases). The CDR3 length is 17 residues. V was shortened by 5 bases and J by 5 bases, with 22 bases between the two germline ends. In germline, CDR1 is LNHNV, CDR2 YYDKDF (reference sequence). The CDR3, as DNA: TGTGCCACCAGCTCCCCTGGACGGGAGGGGTTCGATCAGCCCCAGCATTTT. Translating gives CATSSPGREGFDQPQHF. Using reference TRBV15 and TRBJ1-5 for the parts outside the CDR3, the full variable domain is DAMVIQNPRYQVTQFGKPVTLSCSQTLNHNVMYWYQQKSSQAPKLLFHYYDKDFNNEADTPDNFQSRRPNTSFCFLDIRSPGLGDTAMYLCATSSPGREGFDQPQHFGDGTRLSIL.

The rearrangement links TRBV5-1 to TRBJ1-3, with 8 bases aligning to TRBD1. J was trimmed by 4 bases and V by 4 bases; bases with no gene match: 16. Germline CDR1 is SGHRS and CDR2 is YFSETQ. The CDR3 has 18 residues. The chain's CDR3 is CASSEGVTGAGSGNTIYF. Written as DNA, the CDR3 is TGCGCCAGCAGCGAGGGGGTGACAGGGGCTGGATCCGGAAACACCATATATTTT. Supplemented by reference TRBV5-1 and TRBJ1-3, the full variable domain reads KAGVTQTPRYLIKTRGQQVTLSCSPISGHRSVSWYQQTPGQGLQFLFEYFSETQRNKGNFPGRFSGRQFSNSRSEMNVSTLELGDSALYLCASSEGVTGAGSGNTIYFGEGSWLTVV.

This chain uses TRBV7-9 with TRBJ1-4, with a possible D match to TRBD1 (6 bases). Germline V gene lookup returns CDR1 SEHNR and CDR2 FQNEAQ (reference sequence). Between the trimmed V and J ends, which lost 4 bases and 8 bases, there was a span of 14 bases. The CDR3 has 14 residues. The CDR3 bases are TGTGCCAGCAGCTCCGAGGGGGGGCGAGAAAAACTGTTTTTT. Translated, it gives CASSSEGGREKLFF.

This rearrangement joins TRBV4-2 to TRBJ2-5, with D possibly being TRBD1 (6 bases). The CDR3 is 12 residues long. Germline CDR1 is LGHNA and CDR2 is YNFKEQ. V was clipped by 5 bases and J by 5 bases, with 9 bases between them. This chain's CDR3 is CASSSQGETQYF. CDR3 in DNA: TGTGCCAGCAGCTCGCAGGGGGAGACCCAGTACTTC.

The V gene is TRBV9, the J gene TRBJ2-7, with D uncertain. Germline CDR1 SGDLS, CDR2 YYNGEE. CDR3 size: 14 residues. The V end was cut by 0 bases, the J end by 2 bases, with 9 bases between. The CDR3 bases are TGTGCCAGCAGCGTAGATTGGGCCACCTACGAGCAGTACTTC. Translating gives CASSVDWATYEQYF.

This sequence joins TRBV6-1 and TRBJ2-5; TRBD2 agrees at 11 bases. CDR1 MNHNS and CDR2 SASEGT come from the germline V gene. J was trimmed by 5 bases and V by 7 bases; bases with no gene match: 6. This CDR3 is built from 14 residues. The CDR3 DNA sequence: TGTGCCAGCAAGACTAGCGGGAACACGGAGACCCAGTACTTC. Its translation is CASKTSGNTETQYF.

This clone was detected many times. The CDR3 loop reads CASRSAGTGNNSPLHF. The CDR3 DNA is TGTGCCAGCAGGAGTGCCGGGACAGGGAATAATTCACCCCTCCACTTT. This chain connects TRBV28 to TRBJ1-6, with 9 bases fitting TRBD1. Germline values: CDR1 MDHEN, CDR2 SYDVKM. The CDR3 consists of 16 residues. The J segment lost 5 bases and the V segment lost 6 bases, leaving 8 bases of the junction unmatched.

V and J are TRBV6-5 and TRBJ2-1; D perhaps matches TRBD2 (5 bases). V gave up 5 bases and J gave up 0 bases, with 8 bases separating them. The V gene's germline CDR1 is MNHEY and CDR2 SVGAGI. The CDR3 has 14 residues. The CDR3 is CASSLAYSYNEQFF. Here the CDR3 DNA reads TGTGCCAGCAGTCTAGCTTACTCCTACAATGAGCAGTTCTTC.

The V gene is TRBV4-1, the J gene TRBJ2-2; 7 nucleotides line up with TRBD2. J lost 4 bases, V lost 4 bases, and 12 bases had no gene match. The CDR3 extends over 17 amino acids. Germline values: CDR1 MGHRA, CDR2 YSYEKL. The CDR3 region has the DNA TGCGCCAGCAGCCCTGTGGACATGGGACTATCCACCGGGGAGCTGTTTTTT. Its protein is CASSPVDMGLSTGELFF.

The rearrangement uses TRBV5-8 and TRBJ1-2, with no clear D. V lost 4 bases and J 4 bases, leaving 17 bases between the germline ends. Germline CDR1 reads SGHTS; CDR2 reads YDEGEE. The CDR3 is 15 residues long. The CDR3 is CASSRDLLKGYGYTF. CDR3 nucleotides: TGTGCCAGCAGCCGCGACCTCCTTAAGGGCTATGGCTACACCTTC.

This clone came up once. Germline is not matched at one junction end, which may reflect a read error. The chain employs TRBV9 and TRBJ2-7, with D perhaps given as TRBD1 or TRBD2 (5 bases each). In germline, CDR1 is SGDLS, CDR2 YYNGEE. This CDR3 spans 13 amino acids. The DNA of the CDR3 is TGTGCCAGCAGCGCCCACGGGGCCGGGCCGGGGAACTTC. Its protein is CASSAHGAGPGNF.

This clone has only a few counts. This sample includes further DNA sequences coding for the same CDR3. The chain combines TRBV20-1 with TRBJ2-7; D remains unclear. V was clipped by 6 bases and J by 4 bases, with 10 bases between them. Germline CDR1 is DFQATT and CDR2 is SNEGSKA (reference sequence). This CDR3 has 11 amino acids. Here the CDR3 DNA reads TGCAGTGCCGTCGCCCTTTACGAGCAGTACTTC. This encodes CSAVALYEQYF.

This clone was observed a few times. The chain employs TRBV6-6 and TRBJ2-7; 7 nucleotides line up with TRBD1. CDR3 length equals 16 residues. V gave up 2 bases and J gave up 9 bases; unmatched junction bases: 16. Germline loops: CDR1 MNHNY, CDR2 SVGAGI (reference sequence). The CDR3 spells CASSYGEDRHSAGQYF. The CDR3 DNA sequence: TGTGCCAGCAGTTACGGCGAGGACAGGCATAGCGCTGGGCAGTACTTC.

V and J are TRBV11-2 and TRBJ2-5; D is unclear. The V gene's germline CDR1 is SGHAT and CDR2 FQNNGV. The CDR3 covers 13 residues. Trimming pared 0 bases from V and 2 bases from J, leaving 4 bases between. CDR3 protein: CASSLDTQETQYF. The DNA of the CDR3 is TGTGCCAGCAGCTTAGACACACAAGAGACCCAGTACTTC.

This chain links TRBV27 with TRBJ2-2; D remains ambiguous. Deletions cut 6 bases from V and 6 bases from J, with 14 bases between. The germline CDR1 and CDR2 sequences are MNHEY and SMNVEV (reference sequence). The CDR3 is made up of 14 amino acids. CDR3 DNA: TGTGCCAGCAGACTTAGAGCGCTCGCCGGGGAGCTGTTTTTT. This sequence encodes CASRLRALAGELFF.

This chain joins TRBV7-3 and TRBJ2-7, with 16 bases aligning to TRBD2. V trimming: 5 bases; J trimming: 1 base; junction bases outside the gene matches: 11. The length of the CDR3 is 19 residues. Per the germline V gene, CDR1 is SGHTA and CDR2 is FQGTGA. CDR3 protein: CASSQGPGTSGRASYEQYF. In DNA form, the CDR3 reads TGTGCCAGCAGCCAAGGTCCCGGGACTAGCGGGAGGGCGTCCTACGAGCAGTACTTC.

The chain couples TRBV19 to TRBJ2-2; TRBD1 agrees at 9 bases. Germline trimming cut 3 bases from V and 1 base from J; bases unmatched to any gene: 6. CDR3 length: 17 residues. The germline V gene encodes CDR1 LNHDA and CDR2 SQIVND (reference sequence). Here the CDR3 DNA reads TGTGCCAGTAGTATTGGGAAGGGACAGGGGAACACCGGGGAGCTGTTTTTT. Translating gives CASSIGKGQGNTGELFF.